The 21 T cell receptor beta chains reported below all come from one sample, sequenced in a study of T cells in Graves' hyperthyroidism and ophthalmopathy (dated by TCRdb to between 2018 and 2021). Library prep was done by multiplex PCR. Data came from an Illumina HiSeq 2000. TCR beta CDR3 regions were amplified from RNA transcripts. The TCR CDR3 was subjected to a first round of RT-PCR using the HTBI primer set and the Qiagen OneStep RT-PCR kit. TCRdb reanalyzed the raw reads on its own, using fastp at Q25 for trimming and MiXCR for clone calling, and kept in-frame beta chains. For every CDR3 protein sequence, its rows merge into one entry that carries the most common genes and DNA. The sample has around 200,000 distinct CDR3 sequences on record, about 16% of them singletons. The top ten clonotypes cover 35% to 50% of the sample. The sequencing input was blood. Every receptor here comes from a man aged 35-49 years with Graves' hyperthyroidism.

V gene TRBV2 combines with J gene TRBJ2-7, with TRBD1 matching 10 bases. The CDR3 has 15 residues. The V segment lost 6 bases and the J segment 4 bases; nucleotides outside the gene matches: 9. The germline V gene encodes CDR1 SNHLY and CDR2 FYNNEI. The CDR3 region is CASSRDTGQGYEQYF. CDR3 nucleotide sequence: TGTGCCAGCAGCCGGGACACGGGACAGGGGTACGAGCAGTACTTC. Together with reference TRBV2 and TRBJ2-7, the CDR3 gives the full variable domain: EPEVTQTPSHQVTQMGQEVILRCVPISNHLYFYWYRQILGQKVEFLVSFYNNEISEKSEIFDDQFSVERPDGSNFTLKIRSTKLEDSAMYFCASSRDTGQGYEQYFGPGTRLTVT.

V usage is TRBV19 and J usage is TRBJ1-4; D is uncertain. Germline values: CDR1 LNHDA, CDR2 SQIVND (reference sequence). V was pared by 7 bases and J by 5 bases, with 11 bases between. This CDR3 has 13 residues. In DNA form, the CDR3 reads TGTGCCAGTAAACGGGAGGCGAATGAAAAACTGTTTTTT. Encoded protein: CASKREANEKLFF.

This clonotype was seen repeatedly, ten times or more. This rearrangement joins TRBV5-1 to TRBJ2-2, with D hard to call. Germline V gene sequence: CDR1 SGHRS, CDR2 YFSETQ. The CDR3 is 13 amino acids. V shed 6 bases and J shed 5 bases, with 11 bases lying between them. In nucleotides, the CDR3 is TGCGCCAGCAACAGAGTGGGGACCGGGGAGCTGTTTTTT. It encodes CASNRVGTGELFF.

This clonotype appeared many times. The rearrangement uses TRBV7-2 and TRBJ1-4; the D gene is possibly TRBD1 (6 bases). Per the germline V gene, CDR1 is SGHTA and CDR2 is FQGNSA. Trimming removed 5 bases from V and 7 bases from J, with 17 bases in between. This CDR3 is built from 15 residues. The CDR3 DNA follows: TGTGCCAGCAGCCCCCCTGGGGGCACTCGTGAAAAACTGTTTTTT. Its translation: CASSPPGGTREKLFF.

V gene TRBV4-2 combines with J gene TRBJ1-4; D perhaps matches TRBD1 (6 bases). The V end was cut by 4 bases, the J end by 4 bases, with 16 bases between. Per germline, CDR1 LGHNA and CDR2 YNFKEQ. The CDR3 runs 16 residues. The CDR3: CASSPSGASYNEKLFF. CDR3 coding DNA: TGTGCCAGCAGCCCGTCAGGGGCGTCTTATAATGAAAAACTGTTTTTT.

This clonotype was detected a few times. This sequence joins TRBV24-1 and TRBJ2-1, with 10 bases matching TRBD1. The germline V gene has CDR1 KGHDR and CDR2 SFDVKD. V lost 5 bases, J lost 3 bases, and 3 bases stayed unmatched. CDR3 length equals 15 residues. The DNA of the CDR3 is TGTGCCACCAGTGTGGGACAGGGGCTCTACAATGAGCAGTTCTTC. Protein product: CATSVGQGLYNEQFF.

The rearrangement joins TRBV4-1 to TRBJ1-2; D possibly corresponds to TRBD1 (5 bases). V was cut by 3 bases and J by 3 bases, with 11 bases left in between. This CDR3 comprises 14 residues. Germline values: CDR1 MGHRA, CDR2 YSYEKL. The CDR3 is CASSQAGSHYGYTF. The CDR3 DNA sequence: TGCGCCAGCAGCCAGGCAGGGAGTCACTATGGCTACACCTTC.

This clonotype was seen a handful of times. The DNA for the CDR3 is TGTGCTAGTGGCTTAGGGGGAAAAGCTTTCTTT. Translation gives CASGLGGKAFF. The genes are TRBV12-5 and TRBJ1-1, with D perhaps TRBD1 (6 bases). There are 11 residues in the CDR3. Germline loops: CDR1 LGHNT, CDR2 FRNRAP. V lost 6 bases to trimming and J lost 9 bases, with 11 bases between them.

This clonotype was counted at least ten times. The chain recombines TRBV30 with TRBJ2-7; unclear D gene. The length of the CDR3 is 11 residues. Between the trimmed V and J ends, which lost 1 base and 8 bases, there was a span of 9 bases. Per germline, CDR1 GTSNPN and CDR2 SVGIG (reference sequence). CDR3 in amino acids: CAWSDQNKQYF. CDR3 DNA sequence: TGTGCCTGGAGTGATCAGAACAAGCAGTACTTC. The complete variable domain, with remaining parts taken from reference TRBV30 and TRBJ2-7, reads SQTIHQWPATLVQPVGSPLSLECTVEGTSNPNLYWYRQAAGRGLQLLFYSVGIGQISSEVPQNLSASRPQDRQFILSSKKLLLSDSGFYLCAWSDQNKQYFGPGTRLTVT.

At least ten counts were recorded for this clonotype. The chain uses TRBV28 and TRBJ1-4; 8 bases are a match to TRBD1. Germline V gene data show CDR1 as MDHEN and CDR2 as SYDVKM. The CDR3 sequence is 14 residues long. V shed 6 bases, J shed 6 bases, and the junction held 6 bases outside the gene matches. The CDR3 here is CASSSGGGDEKLFF. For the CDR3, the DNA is TGTGCCAGCAGCTCAGGGGGCGGGGATGAAAAACTGTTTTTT.

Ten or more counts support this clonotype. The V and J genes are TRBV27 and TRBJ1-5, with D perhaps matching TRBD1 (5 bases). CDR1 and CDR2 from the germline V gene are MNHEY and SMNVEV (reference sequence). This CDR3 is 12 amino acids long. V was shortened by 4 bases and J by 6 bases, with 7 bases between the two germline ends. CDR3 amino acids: CASSSTAQPQHF. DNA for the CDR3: TGTGCCAGCAGTTCGACAGCTCAGCCCCAGCATTTT.

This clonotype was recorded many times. CDR3: CASSLTGGDTEAFF. The CDR3 DNA reads as TGTGCCAGCAGCCTGACAGGGGGAGACACTGAAGCTTTCTTT. The chain carries TRBV3-1 and TRBJ1-1; 9 nucleotides align to TRBD1. The CDR3 runs to 14 residues. Germline-derived CDR1 and CDR2 are LGHDT and YNNKEL (reference sequence). J was trimmed by 3 bases and V by 4 bases; bases with no gene match: 3.

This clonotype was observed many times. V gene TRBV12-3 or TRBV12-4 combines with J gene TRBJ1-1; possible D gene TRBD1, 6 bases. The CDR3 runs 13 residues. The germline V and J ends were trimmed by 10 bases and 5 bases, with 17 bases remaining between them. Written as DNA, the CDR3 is TGTGCCACCACATACCCAGGGGTGACTGAAGCTTTCTTT. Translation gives CATTYPGVTEAFF.

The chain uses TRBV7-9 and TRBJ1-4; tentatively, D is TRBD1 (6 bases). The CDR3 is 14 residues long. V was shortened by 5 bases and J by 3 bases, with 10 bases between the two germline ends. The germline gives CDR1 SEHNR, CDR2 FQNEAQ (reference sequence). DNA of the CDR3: TGTGCCAGCAGCCTAAGGGGGTCTAATGAAAAACTGTTTTTT. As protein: CASSLRGSNEKLFF.

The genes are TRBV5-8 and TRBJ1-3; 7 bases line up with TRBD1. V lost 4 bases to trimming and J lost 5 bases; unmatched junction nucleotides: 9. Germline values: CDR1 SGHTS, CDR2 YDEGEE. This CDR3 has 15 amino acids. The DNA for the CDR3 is TGTGCCAGCAGCGGGAACCGGGACAGACGAAACACCATATATTTT. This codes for CASSGNRDRRNTIYF.

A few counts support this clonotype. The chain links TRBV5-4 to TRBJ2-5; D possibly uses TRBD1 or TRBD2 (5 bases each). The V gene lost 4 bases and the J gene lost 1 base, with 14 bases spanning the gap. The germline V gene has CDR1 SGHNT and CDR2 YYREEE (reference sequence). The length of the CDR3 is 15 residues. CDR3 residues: CASSHPGTIQETQYF. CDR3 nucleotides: TGTGCCAGCAGCCACCCCGGGACCATCCAAGAGACCCAGTACTTC.

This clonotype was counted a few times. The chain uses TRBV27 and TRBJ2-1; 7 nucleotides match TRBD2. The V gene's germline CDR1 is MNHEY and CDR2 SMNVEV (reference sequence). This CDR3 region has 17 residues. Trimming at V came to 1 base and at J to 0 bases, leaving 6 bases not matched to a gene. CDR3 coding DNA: TGTGCCAGCAGTTTATGGGGGGGGGATAGCTCCTACAATGAGCAGTTCTTC. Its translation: CASSLWGGDSSYNEQFF.

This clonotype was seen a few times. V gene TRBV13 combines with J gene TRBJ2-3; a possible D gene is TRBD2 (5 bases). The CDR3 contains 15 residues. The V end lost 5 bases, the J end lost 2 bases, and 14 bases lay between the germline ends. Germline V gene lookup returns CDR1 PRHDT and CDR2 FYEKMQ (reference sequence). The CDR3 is CASSKRTLFTDTQYF. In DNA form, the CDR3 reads TGTGCCAGCAGCAAGAGGACTCTCTTCACAGATACGCAGTATTTT.

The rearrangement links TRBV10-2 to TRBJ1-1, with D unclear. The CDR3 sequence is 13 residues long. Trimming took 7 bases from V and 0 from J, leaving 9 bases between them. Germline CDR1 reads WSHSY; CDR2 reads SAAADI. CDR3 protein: CASMGLLNTEAFF. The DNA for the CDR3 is TGCGCCAGCATGGGATTGTTGAACACTGAAGCTTTCTTT.

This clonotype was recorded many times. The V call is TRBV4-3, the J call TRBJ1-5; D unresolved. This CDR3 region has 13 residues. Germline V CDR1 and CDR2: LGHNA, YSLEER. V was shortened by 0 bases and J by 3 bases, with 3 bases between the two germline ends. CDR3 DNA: TGCGCCAGCAGCCAAGAGTACAATCAGCCCCAGCATTTT. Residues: CASSQEYNQPQHF.

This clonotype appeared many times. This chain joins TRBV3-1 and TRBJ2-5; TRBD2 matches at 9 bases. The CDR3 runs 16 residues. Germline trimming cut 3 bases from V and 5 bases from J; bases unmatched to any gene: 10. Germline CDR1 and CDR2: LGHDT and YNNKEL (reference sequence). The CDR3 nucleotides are TGTGCCAGCAGCCAGCTCGGAGCGGGGGGCCGGGAGACCCAGTACTTC. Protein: CASSQLGAGGRETQYF.